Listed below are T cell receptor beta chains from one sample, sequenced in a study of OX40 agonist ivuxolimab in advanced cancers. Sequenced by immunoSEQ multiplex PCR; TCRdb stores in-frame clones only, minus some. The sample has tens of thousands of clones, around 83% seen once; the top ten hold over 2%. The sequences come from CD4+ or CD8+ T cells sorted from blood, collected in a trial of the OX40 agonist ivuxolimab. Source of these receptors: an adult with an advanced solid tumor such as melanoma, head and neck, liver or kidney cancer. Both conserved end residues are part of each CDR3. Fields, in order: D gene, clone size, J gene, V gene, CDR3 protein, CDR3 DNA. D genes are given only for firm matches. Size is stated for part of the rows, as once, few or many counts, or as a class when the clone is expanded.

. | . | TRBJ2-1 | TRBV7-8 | CASSFLAETYNEQFF | TGTGCCAGCAGCTTTTTAGCGGAGACCTACAATGAGCAGTTCTTC
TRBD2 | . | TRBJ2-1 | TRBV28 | CASGNSGSKRGEQFF | TGTGCCAGCGGCAATAGCGGGTCCAAAAGAGGTGAGCAGTTCTTC
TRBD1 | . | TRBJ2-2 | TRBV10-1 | CASSDRDRGVAGELFF | TGCGCCAGCAGTGATCGCGACAGGGGAGTCGCCGGGGAGCTGTTTTTT
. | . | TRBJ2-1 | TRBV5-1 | CASSPQGLAAYNEQFF | TGCGCCAGCAGCCCCCAGGGGCTAGCGGCCTACAATGAGCAGTTCTTC
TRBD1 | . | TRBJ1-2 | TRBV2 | CASLQGADGYTF | TGTGCCAGCCTTCAGGGGGCTGATGGCTACACCTTC
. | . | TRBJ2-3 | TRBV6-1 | CASSVKGDTQYF | TGTGCCAGCAGCGTAAAGGGAGATACGCAGTATTTT
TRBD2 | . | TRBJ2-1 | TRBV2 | CASRSGSGFTIEQFF | TGTGCCAGCAGGTCAGGTAGCGGGTTTACAATTGAGCAGTTCTTC
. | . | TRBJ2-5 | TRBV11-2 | CASSNRQVQETQYF | TGTGCCAGCAGCAACCGACAGGTCCAAGAGACCCAGTACTTC
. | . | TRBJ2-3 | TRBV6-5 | CASRRGVDTQYF | TGTGCCAGCAGACGAGGGGTAGATACGCAGTATTTT
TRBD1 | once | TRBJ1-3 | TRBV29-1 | CSVGAAGGFSGNTIYF | TGCAGCGTTGGCGCCGCAGGGGGCTTTTCGGGAAACACCATATATTTT
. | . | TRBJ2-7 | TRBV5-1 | CASSLLGGSAGSYEQYF | TGCGCCAGCAGCTTGTTGGGGGGCTCGGCAGGGAGCTACGAGCAGTACTTC
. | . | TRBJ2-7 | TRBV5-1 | CASSPAKGEGLYEQYF | TGCGCCAGCAGCCCCGCTAAGGGGGAGGGCCTTTACGAGCAGTACTTC
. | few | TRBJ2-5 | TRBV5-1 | CASSSQDLLAVAQETQYF | TGCGCCAGCAGCTCCCAGGACCTGTTAGCGGTGGCTCAAGAGACCCAGTACTTC
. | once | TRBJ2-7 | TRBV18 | CASSSETGSSYEQYF | TGTGCCAGCTCATCAGAGACAGGTAGCTCCTACGAGCAGTACTTC
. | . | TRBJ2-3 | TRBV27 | CASSMPGRTDTQYF | TGTGCCAGCAGCATGCCGGGACGCACAGATACGCAGTATTTT
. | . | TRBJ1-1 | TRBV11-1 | CASSVRLSVAAEAFF | TGTGCCAGCAGTGTCAGGCTTTCCGTGGCCGCTGAAGCTTTCTTT
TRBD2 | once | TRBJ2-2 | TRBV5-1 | CASSSGLTELFF | TGCGCCAGCAGCTCGGGACTAACGGAGCTGTTTTTT
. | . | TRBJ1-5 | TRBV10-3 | CAISGQGRGNQPQHF | TGTGCCATCAGTGGTCAGGGGCGAGGCAATCAGCCCCAGCATTTT
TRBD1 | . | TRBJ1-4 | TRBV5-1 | CASSLGTGGEKLFF | TGCGCCAGCAGCTTGGGGACAGGGGGTGAAAAACTGTTTTTT
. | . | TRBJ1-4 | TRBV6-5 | CASGRGRSNEKLFF | TGTGCCAGCGGCAGGGGAAGGTCTAATGAAAAACTGTTTTTT